This T cell receptor beta chain was identified during a study of early T cells in non-severe SARS-CoV-2 infection. As for the study in general: Chains were not paired, and sequencing was done on bulk RNA from unsorted whole blood.

This clonotype came up many times. Its antigen is unknown. The CDR3 has 15 amino acids. Trimming cost V 6 bases and J 9 bases; bases outside gene matches: 14. The germline V gene encodes CDR1 MNHEY and CDR2 SVGEGT. Unique molecular identifiers tagged individual cDNA molecules. TCRdb processed the 5' RACE reads anew with MiXCR; each CDR3 protein has one entry. This sample has over 45,000 distinct CDR3 sequences, with around 8.3% found just once. General observations from the study: Anti-spike CD8 responses were favored by VDJdb matching, which missed private and CD4 specificities.

This sequence originates from an adult who was a healthcare worker with PCR-confirmed SARS-CoV-2 infection or an uninfected control (not recorded which). Sequencing was performed on whole blood, taken at baseline. This chain connects TRBV6-2 or TRBV6-3 to TRBJ2-1; 7 nucleotides agree with TRBD2. CDR3 nucleotides: TGTGCCAGCAGCCTCCTAGCGGAGCGGGAATCTGAGCAGTTCTTC. It specifies CASSLLAERESEQFF.